This T cell receptor beta chain is drawn from a study of T-cell reconstitution after alpha-beta-depleted transplantation in children. This clonotype came up many times. CDR3 length: 16 residues. V lost 4 bases and J 2 bases, leaving 15 bases between the germline ends. CDR1 is MNHEY and CDR2 is SVGEGT in the germline V gene. Preparing the TCRbeta library involved the use of unique molecular identifiers. MiXCR, applied by TCRdb to the PCR reads, yields one record per CDR3 protein. The repertoire holds about 240,000 distinct CDR3 sequences, with 12% as singletons. The gene calls are TRBV6-2 or TRBV6-3 and TRBJ1-5, with no clear D. The receptor comes from a human donor who donated a stem cell graft to a child with acute lymphoblastic leukemia. Sample: PBMCs from the stem cell graft donor, taken from the stem cell graft. This CDR3 reads CASSWLPSTGNQPQHF. In DNA form, the CDR3 reads TGTGCCAGCAGTTGGCTCCCCTCGACGGGCAATCAGCCCCAGCATTTT.